A single sample is the source of the 7 T cell receptor beta chains below, sequenced in a study of shared clonotypes between healthy human individuals (TCRdb year 2020). Libraries came from the immunoSEQ multiplex PCR assay. Here the immuneACCESS table is served through TCRdb, limited to in-frame sequences with V and J called. Missing clones are a known gap in these copies; in checked studies unresolved V genes cover under half, and the rest lacks a known reason. This sample comprises 190,000 or so clones, approximately 60% of them detected only once. The ten largest make up more than 9% of the sample. The sample was memory CD4+ T cells sorted from blood. This specimen's cell subset or site label, interpreted: CD45RA-negative fraction. The receptors derive from a man aged 30-40 years in good health.

CDR3 region: CASSQELTDTQYF. The CDR3 DNA reads as TGTGCCAGCAGCCAAGAACTAACAGATACGCAGTATTTT. V is TRBV14 and J is TRBJ2-3; D is unresolved. Germline assignment: CDR1 SGHDN and CDR2 FVKESK. The CDR3 spans 13 residues. V was cut by 0 bases and J by 3 bases, with 4 bases left in between.

This clone was detected a few times. Other nucleotide sequences from this sample produce the same CDR3. V gene TRBV5-4 combines with J gene TRBJ2-3, with unresolved D. The CDR3 is 15 amino acids. The V end lost 0 bases, the J end lost 0 bases, and 8 bases lay between the germline ends. Germline V gives CDR1 SGHNT, CDR2 YYREEE (reference sequence). CDR3 nucleotide sequence: TGTGCCAGCAGCTTGGAAGCCGGGAGCACAGATACGCAGTATTTT. This translates into CASSLEAGSTDTQYF.

This rearrangement joins TRBV7-2 to TRBJ2-1; D is undetermined. CDR1 is SGHTA, CDR2 FQGNSA, per germline. The CDR3 is 11 residues long. V lost 3 bases to trimming and J lost 7 bases, with 4 bases between them. The CDR3 bases are TGTGCCAGCAGCTTCATGAATGAGCAGTTCTTC. Translated, it gives CASSFMNEQFF.

This chain links TRBV7-2 with TRBJ1-5; D not certain. The CDR3 is 14 amino acids. Trimming took 4 bases from V and 4 from J, leaving 11 bases between them. Germline V gives CDR1 SGHTA, CDR2 FQGNSA. CDR3 residues: CASSSVSPNQPQHF. The CDR3 DNA follows: TGTGCCAGCAGCTCCGTCAGCCCGAATCAGCCCCAGCATTTT.

The sample holds a few counts of this clone. The rearrangement uses TRBV30 and TRBJ1-5; tentatively, D is TRBD1 (6 bases). Germline V gene lookup returns CDR1 GTSNPN and CDR2 SVGIG (reference sequence). Deletions cut 0 bases from V and 0 bases from J, with 9 bases between. The CDR3 has 15 amino acids. CDR3 loop: CAWSVGGNSNQPQHF. CDR3 bases: TGTGCCTGGAGTGTAGGGGGAAATAGCAATCAGCCCCAGCATTTT.

The CDR3 spells CASREAGGAKETQYF. CDR3 in DNA: TGTGCCAGCAGGGAAGCAGGGGGAGCAAAAGAGACCCAGTACTTC. The chain links TRBV13 to TRBJ2-5; TRBD1 agrees at 7 bases. CDR3 length equals 15 residues. In germline, CDR1 is PRHDT, CDR2 FYEKMQ (reference sequence). V gave up 6 bases and J gave up 3 bases; unmatched junction bases: 10.

J is TRBJ2-7 and V is TRBV18; 7 positions match TRBD2. The germline gives CDR1 KGHSH, CDR2 LQKENI. The CDR3 has 15 amino acids. V shed 3 bases and J 1 base; nucleotides not matched to a gene: 6. CDR3 in amino acids: CASSPEAGISYEQYF. The CDR3 region has the DNA TGTGCCAGCTCACCCGAAGCGGGGATATCCTACGAGCAGTACTTC.